Below are 11 T cell receptor beta chains sequenced from a single sample in a study of blood T cell repertoires in COVID-19. Some clones are missing from TCRdb's copy, which holds only in-frame ones; the method was immunoSEQ multiplex PCR. Of around 97,000 clones listed, over 75% are singletons. Sequencing was done on a sample of peripheral blood. Source of these receptors: a human donor in a cohort sampled during active COVID-19.

V and J are TRBV25-1 and TRBJ2-2, with a weak D call TRBD1 (5 bases). Germline loops: CDR1 MGHDK, CDR2 SYGVNS. The CDR3 is 12 residues long. V was shortened by 3 bases and J by 10 bases, with 9 bases between the two germline ends. The CDR3 DNA follows: TGTGCCAGCAGTGAGACAGCTAAGGAGCTGTTTTTT. Protein: CASSETAKELFF.

The chain uses TRBV19 and TRBJ2-1, with 7 positions matching TRBD1. After removal of 4 bases from V and 7 bases from J, the junction contained 7 bases not matched to a gene. The length of the CDR3 is 14 residues. Germline V lookup: CDR1 LNHDA, CDR2 SQIVND (reference sequence). The chain's CDR3 is CASSTSLTGNEQFF. In DNA, the CDR3 is TGTGCCAGTAGTACCTCTTTGACAGGGAATGAGCAGTTCTTC. The complete variable domain, with remaining parts taken from reference TRBV19 and TRBJ2-1, reads DGGITQSPKYLFRKEGQNVTLSCEQNLNHDAMYWYRQDPGQGLRLIYYSQIVNDFQKGDIAEGYSVSREKKESFPLTVTSAQKNPTAFYLCASSTSLTGNEQFFGPGTRLTVL.

V and J are TRBV18 and TRBJ2-3; D might be TRBD2 (6 bases). The CDR3 has 15 residues. Trimming shortened V by 2 bases and J by 2 bases, and 11 bases separated the two germline ends. Per germline, CDR1 KGHSH and CDR2 LQKENI. The CDR3 region is CASSPFAGNTDTQYF. In DNA form, the CDR3 reads TGTGCCAGCTCACCATTTGCGGGGAACACAGATACGCAGTATTTT.

This clone was observed a single time. This chain uses TRBV4-2 with TRBJ2-1, with 9 bases fitting TRBD1. The ends lost 1 base at V and 6 bases at J; junction bases unmatched: 7. The CDR3 runs to 16 residues. CDR1 and CDR2 (germline): LGHNA, YNFKEQ. The CDR3 coding sequence is TGTGCCAGCAGCCAAGCTCCCGGGACAGGGAGCAATGAGCAGTTCTTC. Its protein is CASSQAPGTGSNEQFF.

With respect to this clone: Other DNA sequences of this sample code for an identical CDR3. The chain is built from TRBV7-7 and TRBJ2-5, with a weak D call TRBD1 (6 bases). The ends were cut back, 1 base at V and 5 bases at J, with 8 bases in the middle. From germline, CDR1 is SSHAT and CDR2 FNYEAQ (reference sequence). The CDR3 is made up of 13 amino acids. CDR3 loop: CASSLVQGETQYF. DNA for the CDR3: TGTGCCAGCAGCTTAGTTCAGGGGGAGACCCAGTACTTC. Together with reference TRBV7-7 and TRBJ2-5, the CDR3 gives the full variable domain: GAGVSQSPRYKVTKRGQDVTLRCDPISSHATLYWYQQALGQGPEFLTYFNYEAQPDKSGLPSDRFSAERPEGSISTLTIQRTEQRDSAMYRCASSLVQGETQYFGPGTRLLVL.

V is TRBV5-1 and J is TRBJ2-1; 7 bases line up with TRBD1. Germline trimming cut 6 bases from V and 10 bases from J; bases unmatched to any gene: 4. The CDR3 length is 11 residues. Per germline, CDR1 SGHRS and CDR2 YFSETQ. The DNA for the CDR3 is TGCGCCAGCACCCAACAGGGGGAGCAGTTCTTC. The encoded protein is CASTQQGEQFF.

This chain connects TRBV7-9 to TRBJ1-2; 8 bases are shared with TRBD1. The CDR3 has 12 residues. J was trimmed by 9 bases and V by 5 bases; bases with no gene match: 5. CDR1 is SEHNR, CDR2 FQNEAQ, per germline (reference sequence). The CDR3 protein is CASSPDRGRYTF. The CDR3 coding sequence is TGTGCCAGCAGCCCAGACAGGGGTCGCTACACCTTC.

This clone has a single count. This chain joins TRBV2 and TRBJ1-4; D unresolved. The CDR3 has 12 residues. The V gene's germline CDR1 is SNHLY and CDR2 FYNNEI. Trimming pared 5 bases from V and 7 bases from J, leaving 8 bases between. The CDR3 sequence: CASSPNGEKLFF. The CDR3 bases are TGTGCCAGCAGTCCGAACGGTGAAAAACTGTTTTTT.

The chain recombines TRBV10-2 with TRBJ1-1; maybe TRBD1 (5 bases). The CDR3 has 15 residues. V was cut by 4 bases and J by 6 bases, with 18 bases left in between. Per germline, CDR1 WSHSY and CDR2 SAAADI. The CDR3, as DNA: TGCGCCAGCAGTGCATGGGGGACTCTCGGGTCTGAAGCTTTCTTT. Protein sequence: CASSAWGTLGSEAFF.

This chain connects TRBV9 to TRBJ2-2, with D possibly TRBD1 on 5 matching bases. The germline V gene encodes CDR1 SGDLS and CDR2 YYNGEE. V was pared by 1 base and J by 7 bases, with 8 bases between. This CDR3 has 13 residues. CDR3 loop: CASSVQGSGELFF. The DNA of the CDR3 is TGTGCCAGCAGCGTACAGGGCAGCGGGGAGCTGTTTTTT.

This clone has just one count. The genes are TRBV4-2 and TRBJ2-3; 9 nucleotides line up with TRBD1. The CDR3 runs to 16 residues. The germline V gene encodes CDR1 LGHNA and CDR2 YNFKEQ. V lost 4 bases to trimming and J lost 1 base; unmatched junction nucleotides: 6. CDR3 DNA sequence: TGTGCCAGCAGCCCGTTGGGACAGGGAGGCACAGATACGCAGTATTTT. Its translation is CASSPLGQGGTDTQYF.